The present TCR beta chain was sequenced within a study of T cells after posttransplantation cyclophosphamide. General observations from the study: Recipient CMV seropositivity and CMV reactivation strongly tracked TRB clonality. Tissue-infiltrating T cells from skin or gut overlapped little with blood T cells.

This clone was observed at least ten times. What it binds is not known. The protocol was immunoSEQ multiplex PCR, while the TCRdb copy is restricted to in-frame clones and leaves out a portion. The sample yields about 38,000 clones, without any singletons. On the day of bone marrow donation, the related graft donor provided peripheral blood. V lost 4 bases, J lost 5 bases, and 11 bases lay in between. CDR1 SGHTA and CDR2 FQGNSA come from the germline V gene. The CDR3 totals 14 residues. The TCR originated in a man aged 50 to 60 in good health, CMV-negative, and a related stem cell transplant donor. The sample was PBMCs. The gene calls are TRBV7-2 and TRBJ2-2, with D tentatively TRBD2 (5 bases). The chain's CDR3 is CASSSLRVTGELFF. The CDR3 DNA follows: TGTGCCAGCAGCTCATTGAGGGTTACCGGGGAGCTGTTTTTT. Full variable domain (remainder filled in from reference TRBV7-2 and TRBJ2-2): GAGVSQSPSNKVTEKGKDVELRCDPISGHTALYWYRQSLGQGLEFLIYFQGNSAPDKSGLPSDRFSAERTGGSVSTLTIQRTQQEDSAVYLCASSSLRVTGELFFGEGSRLTVL.